This T cell receptor beta chain emerged from a study of cytomegalovirus exposure and HLA in healthy donors. Germline V lookup: CDR1 MGHDK, CDR2 SYGVNS. V lost 3 bases, J lost 3 bases, and 9 bases lay in between. CDR3 length: 14 residues. The PCR was carried out with 60 Vbeta primers and 13 Jbeta primers. Assay used: immunoSEQ multiplex PCR; TCRdb lists only in-frame clones, some missing. The table has approximately 77,000 clones, around 65% seen once. In nominal health when sampled, donors likely had unrecorded immune exposures nonetheless. The sequence derives from a man aged 55 to 69 in good health and CMV-seropositive. The sequenced sample consisted of PBMCs. The chain couples TRBV25-1 to TRBJ1-5; unclear D gene. This chain's CDR3 is CASSDYGVNQPQHF. The DNA of the CDR3 is TGTGCCAGCAGTGATTACGGGGTCAATCAGCCCCAGCATTTT.